The sequence of this T cell receptor beta chain was determined in a study of blood T cell repertoires in COVID-19. In the study overall: The study drew acute and convalescent COVID-19 samples from the United States, Italy and Spain. In each case, the material was cDNA or gDNA derived from T cells, B-cell-depleted T cells, or PBMCs.

The V and J ends lost 7 bases and 1 base, in that order; junction bases with no gene match: 3. Germline V lookup: CDR1 SQVTM, CDR2 ANQGSEA. This CDR3 has 13 residues. As handled by the study authors: Amplification of reference gene primers provided the estimated nucleated cell counts. Data came from immunoSEQ multiplex PCR; TCRdb stores just in-frame clones and leaves some out. Clone size and V and J calls were adopted from that table, with D and trimming inferred from the DNA. The sample carries under 300,000 clones, 82% recorded once. Source material: peripheral blood. The rearrangement links TRBV29-1 to TRBJ2-1; 8 nucleotides agree with TRBD1. The clonotype comes from an elderly woman with active or convalescent COVID-19. DNA of the CDR3: TGCAGCGCTGACAGGGGTTCCTACAATGAGCAGTTCTTC. This sequence encodes CSADRGSYNEQFF.